These T cell receptor beta chains were read from a single sample in a study of response to subunit inactivated influenza vaccine. TCRdb reanalysed the RT-PCR reads using MiXCR and keeps one entry per CDR3 protein. The sample includes about 310,000 distinct CDR3 sequences, approximately 21% of them seen just once. The source was PBMCs from blood, collected about 20 months after vaccination. Source of these receptors: a man aged 50 to 69 who received an inactivated influenza vaccine. Each CDR3 is given with its conserved first and last residue. The D gene is left open where the match is weak. Clone size is shown for a subset of rows, as once, few, many or a class of expanded clone.

TRBJ1-5 NA TRBV12-3/TRBV12-4 NA CASQRDTINQPQHF TGTGCCAGCCAACGGGACACCATTAATCAGCCCCAGCATTTT
TRBJ1-1 NA TRBV5-1 NA CASSLVVLGTEAFF TGCGCCAGCAGCTTGGTAGTTCTTGGCACTGAAGCTTTCTTT
TRBJ1-2 TRBD1 TRBV7-8 NA CASSAGTVVGYTF TGTGCCAGCAGCGCCGGGACAGTAGTTGGCTACACCTTC
TRBJ1-2 TRBD1 TRBV5-8 NA CASSFPGTGPNYGYTF TGTGCCAGCAGCTTCCCCGGGACAGGGCCGAACTATGGCTACACCTTC
TRBJ2-2 NA TRBV6-2/TRBV6-3 few CASRPTGFSAGELFF TGTGCCAGCCGACCAACAGGGTTTTCCGCCGGGGAGCTGTTTTTT
TRBJ2-7 NA TRBV11-2 NA CASSLDFGDIYEQYF TGTGCCAGCAGCTTAGATTTCGGAGATATCTACGAGCAGTACTTC
TRBJ2-7 TRBD1 TRBV13 few CASSSTKWGQGAYEQYF TGTGCCAGCAGCTCAACAAAGTGGGGACAGGGGGCTTACGAGCAGTACTTC
TRBJ2-2 TRBD2 TRBV9 NA CASSVTAGRFTGELFF TGTGCCAGCAGCGTCACTGCCGGGAGGTTCACCGGGGAGCTGTTTTTT
TRBJ1-6 NA TRBV20-1 few CSARVSAGHSPLHF TGCAGTGCTAGAGTTTCGGCAGGGCACTCACCCCTCCACTTT
TRBJ1-1 TRBD1 TRBV9 many CASSHRGQGAAEAFF TGTGCCAGCAGCCACCGGGGACAGGGGGCGGCTGAAGCTTTCTTT
TRBJ2-1 NA TRBV5-1 NA CASSLRGYWNEQFF TGCGCCAGCAGCTTGCGGGGTTACTGGAATGAGCAGTTCTTC
TRBJ2-6 NA TRBV2 NA CASGWDTLGGANVLTF TGTGCCAGCGGGTGGGACACCTTGGGGGGGGCCAACGTCCTGACTTTC
TRBJ2-3 NA TRBV29-1 few CSSAGGGTDTQYF TGCAGCTCTGCCGGGGGAGGCACAGATACGCAGTATTTT
TRBJ1-1 NA TRBV4-1 many CASSQGTDTEAFF TGCGCCAGCAGCCAAGGGACAGACACTGAAGCTTTCTTT
TRBJ1-1 NA TRBV3-1 few CASSQEAPPEAFF TGTGCCAGCAGCCAAGAGGCACCACCCGAAGCTTTCTTT
TRBJ2-5 TRBD2 TRBV5-1 NA CASSLTPPIAGVGETQYF TGCGCCAGCAGCTTGACCCCTCCTATAGCGGGAGTCGGAGAGACCCAGTACTTC
TRBJ2-3 NA TRBV11-2 NA CASSFAGTADTQYF TGTGCCAGCAGCTTTGCAGGGACCGCAGATACGCAGTATTTT
TRBJ1-2 TRBD1 TRBV20-1 NA CSASQTRDRRGDGYTF TGCAGTGCTTCACAGACCAGGGACAGGAGGGGAGATGGCTACACCTTC
TRBJ1-4 NA TRBV28 many CASRGSGATNEKLFF TGTGCCAGCAGGGGTTCAGGCGCAACTAATGAAAAACTGTTTTTT
TRBJ2-7 NA TRBV28 NA CASSIGYEQYF TGTGCCAGCTCCATTGGCTACGAGCAGTACTTC
TRBJ2-1 TRBD2 TRBV27 NA CASSFVGLAYNEQFF TGTGCCAGCAGTTTTGTCGGACTAGCCTACAATGAGCAGTTCTTC
TRBJ2-1 TRBD2 TRBV7-8 many CASSFGGGSYNEQFF TGTGCCAGCAGCTTTGGCGGGGGGTCTTACAATGAGCAGTTCTTC
TRBJ1-5 TRBD1 TRBV7-9 many CASSDFSGGADQPQHF TGTGCCAGCAGCGACTTCTCAGGGGGCGCCGATCAGCCCCAGCATTTT
TRBJ2-3 NA TRBV6-4 NA CASSAGSEADTQYF TGTGCCAGCAGTGCAGGGAGTGAGGCAGATACGCAGTATTTT
TRBJ2-6 NA TRBV15 NA CATSRDFHSGANVLTF TGTGCCACCAGCAGAGATTTCCACTCTGGGGCCAACGTCCTGACTTTC
TRBJ1-5 NA TRBV7-2 NA CASSAGQLSPQHF TGTGCCAGCAGCGCCGGGCAGCTTAGTCCCCAGCATTTT
TRBJ2-7 NA TRBV2 NA CASSPLLGDGGQYF TGTGCCAGCAGCCCCTTGTTGGGGGACGGAGGGCAGTACTTC
TRBJ1-5 NA TRBV3-1 NA CASGMGLWNQPQHF TGTGCCAGCGGCATGGGTTTGTGGAATCAGCCCCAGCATTTT
TRBJ1-4 NA TRBV5-1 many CASSVASSTNEKLFF TGCGCCAGCAGCGTGGCAAGTTCAACTAATGAAAAACTGTTTTTT
TRBJ2-5 TRBD2 TRBV5-1 NA CASSFTGTSGVQETQYF TGCGCCAGCAGCTTCACCGGGACTAGCGGGGTACAAGAGACCCAGTACTTC
TRBJ1-1 NA TRBV7-2 many CASSLTEGNTEAFF TGTGCCAGCAGCTTAACGGAGGGGAACACTGAAGCTTTCTTT
TRBJ1-4 TRBD1 TRBV7-2 NA CASSLNPTGSTNEKLFF TGTGCCAGCAGCTTAAACCCGACAGGGTCAACTAATGAAAAACTGTTTTTT
TRBJ1-6 TRBD1 TRBV6-5 few CASSYGGQGNSPLHF TGTGCCAGCAGTTACGGGGGACAGGGGAACTCACCCCTCCACTTT
TRBJ2-5 TRBD1 TRBV7-2 few CASSVTGGEETQYF TGTGCCAGCAGCGTAACAGGGGGCGAGGAGACCCAGTACTTC
TRBJ1-4 NA TRBV5-1 NA CASSAYPSGNKKLFF TGCGCCAGCAGCGCGTACCCGTCCGGTAATAAAAAACTGTTTTTT
TRBJ2-7 NA TRBV28 NA CASSFTRLDYEQYF TGTGCCAGCAGTTTTACCCGACTGGACTACGAGCAGTACTTC
TRBJ2-3 NA TRBV6-5 NA CASSSRVQGRSDTQYF TGTGCCAGCAGTTCCCGGGTACAGGGGAGGTCAGATACGCAGTATTTT
TRBJ2-7 TRBD1 TRBV20-1 NA CSASLGTDPEQYF TGCAGTGCTAGTTTGGGGACAGACCCAGAGCAGTACTTC
TRBJ1-2 NA TRBV9 NA CASSPNGASYGYTF TGTGCCAGCAGCCCTAACGGGGCCTCGTATGGCTACACCTTC
TRBJ1-2 NA TRBV4-3 many CASSLIKGEGGYTF TGCGCCAGCAGCCTCATAAAAGGGGAAGGTGGCTACACCTTC
TRBJ2-5 NA TRBV4-3 NA CASSQDPTPQEAQYF TGCGCCAGCAGCCAAGACCCCACTCCCCAAGAGGCCCAGTACTTC
TRBJ1-1 NA TRBV7-9 NA CALKANTEAFF TGTGCCCTAAAGGCGAACACTGAAGCTTTCTTT
TRBJ2-7 TRBD1 TRBV7-9 few CASSLAGTGVNEQYF TGTGCCAGCAGCTTAGCCGGGACAGGGGTAAACGAGCAGTACTTC
TRBJ1-2 TRBD1 TRBV15 NA CATSSRTGLDYGYTF TGTGCCACCAGCAGCCGGACAGGGTTAGACTATGGCTACACCTTC
TRBJ1-2 NA TRBV15 few CATSRDQAAGLNYGYTF TGTGCCACCAGCAGAGATCAGGCGGCAGGCCTTAACTATGGCTACACCTTC
TRBJ1-2 NA TRBV28 many CASRIGQLYGYTF TGTGCCAGCAGAATTGGACAGCTCTATGGCTACACCTTC
TRBJ2-3 TRBD2 TRBV4-3 few CASSQADRQLAGGYTDTQYF TGCGCCAGCAGCCAAGCCGACAGGCAACTAGCGGGAGGGTACACAGATACGCAGTATTTT
TRBJ2-7 NA TRBV5-1 few CASSLLIQGGTYEQYF TGCGCCAGCAGCTTGCTTATACAGGGGGGGACCTACGAGCAGTACTTC
TRBJ2-3 TRBD2 TRBV5-1 NA CASSVSGKGTDTQYF TGCGCCAGCAGCGTGAGCGGGAAGGGCACAGATACGCAGTATTTT